A selection of T cell receptor beta chains follows, all from one sample in a study of T cell repertoires in cytomegalovirus infection. Their antigen targets remain unknown. TCRdb re-derived calls from the reads in MiXCR, one entry per CDR3 protein. The table records some 590,000 distinct CDR3 sequences, almost 40% of them present only once. Specimen: cultured PBMCs, collected from culture after CMV antigen stimulation. The receptors were sampled from a human donor in good health (CMV status not recorded). Some clones in this sample may be carry-over from other donors' samples. CDR3s include the opening cysteine and the closing phenylalanine or tryptophan. D genes are given only for firm matches. Where a row states a size, it is once, few, many or the class of an expanded clone; other rows omit it.

d_gene: .; v_gene: TRBV11-2; j_gene: TRBJ2-3; abundance: .; len: 18; CDR3aa: CASSSSVESGSVQDTQYF; CDR3nt: TGTGCCAGCAGCTCAAGTGTGGAATCAGGCAGTGTTCAAGATACGCAGTATTTT
d_gene: .; v_gene: TRBV12-3/TRBV12-4; j_gene: TRBJ2-1; abundance: few; len: 12; CDR3aa: CASSLGSGWQFF; CDR3nt: TGTGCCAGCAGTTTAGGGTCGGGGTGGCAGTTCTTC
d_gene: TRBD2; v_gene: TRBV7-6; j_gene: TRBJ2-7; abundance: few; len: 15; CDR3aa: CASSLGGTRDYEQYF; CDR3nt: TGTGCCAGCAGCTTAGGTGGGACTAGGGACTACGAGCAGTACTTC
d_gene: TRBD1; v_gene: TRBV12-3/TRBV12-4; j_gene: TRBJ1-5; abundance: .; len: 15; CDR3aa: CASSLNTGGGQPQHF; CDR3nt: TGTGCCAGCAGTTTAAATACAGGGGGCGGTCAGCCCCAGCATTTT
d_gene: .; v_gene: TRBV2; j_gene: TRBJ1-1; abundance: .; len: 16; CDR3aa: CASSEARGARDTEAFF; CDR3nt: TGTGCCAGCAGTGAAGCGCGGGGGGCGCGGGACACTGAAGCTTTCTTT
d_gene: TRBD2; v_gene: TRBV7-2; j_gene: TRBJ2-3; abundance: many; len: 16; CDR3aa: CASSVERGFLTDTQYF; CDR3nt: TGTGCCAGCAGCGTAGAGCGGGGATTCCTCACAGATACGCAGTATTTT
d_gene: TRBD1; v_gene: TRBV7-2; j_gene: TRBJ1-3; abundance: .; len: 15; CDR3aa: CASSLGQGTGNTIYF; CDR3nt: TGTGCCAGCAGCTTAGGACAGGGTACCGGAAACACCATATATTTT
d_gene: .; v_gene: TRBV7-6; j_gene: TRBJ1-5; abundance: .; len: 15; CDR3aa: CASSQTDGANQPQHF; CDR3nt: TGTGCCAGCAGCCAGACAGACGGAGCGAATCAGCCCCAGCATTTT
d_gene: TRBD1; v_gene: TRBV19; j_gene: TRBJ1-2; abundance: .; len: 13; CDR3aa: CASTPWGQYGYTF; CDR3nt: TGTGCCAGTACCCCATGGGGACAGTATGGCTACACCTTC
d_gene: TRBD2; v_gene: TRBV5-4; j_gene: TRBJ2-3; abundance: .; len: 17; CDR3aa: CASSSRTSATGTDTQYF; CDR3nt: TGTGCCAGCAGCTCTAGGACTAGCGCCACAGGAACAGATACGCAGTATTTT
d_gene: .; v_gene: TRBV2; j_gene: TRBJ2-4; abundance: once; len: 16; CDR3aa: CASKGTRDLAKNIQYF; CDR3nt: TGTGCCAGCAAGGGTACCAGAGACTTAGCCAAAAACATTCAGTACTTC
d_gene: .; v_gene: TRBV7-2; j_gene: TRBJ2-4; abundance: many; len: 14; CDR3aa: CASSLVIAKNIQYF; CDR3nt: TGTGCCAGCAGCTTAGTGATAGCCAAAAACATTCAGTACTTC
d_gene: .; v_gene: TRBV20-1; j_gene: TRBJ2-3; abundance: .; len: 12; CDR3aa: CSAREMQHTQYF; CDR3nt: TGCAGTGCTAGAGAAATGCAGCATACGCAGTATTTT
d_gene: .; v_gene: TRBV6-2/TRBV6-3; j_gene: TRBJ1-6; abundance: .; len: 15; CDR3aa: CASSYRRTFNSPLHF; CDR3nt: TGTGCCAGCAGTTACCGACGGACATTCAATTCACCCCTCCACTTT
d_gene: .; v_gene: TRBV6-1; j_gene: TRBJ2-1; abundance: few; len: 15; CDR3aa: CASREQGGGLNEQFF; CDR3nt: TGTGCCAGCAGGGAACAGGGGGGGGGGCTGAATGAGCAGTTCTTC